This paragraph covers one T cell receptor beta chain sequence. In the same sample, other DNA sequences code for this CDR3. The repertoire was sequenced with immunoSEQ multiplex PCR; TCRdb's copy has only in-frame clones and lacks some. The sample shows 100,000 to 150,000 clones, approximately 88% of them seen only once. The germline CDR1 and CDR2 sequences are LNHDA and SQIVND (reference sequence). V was pared by 0 bases and J by 1 base, with 4 bases between. The length of the CDR3 is 15 residues. The data derive from a study of T cell responses to AZD1222 COVID-19 vaccine. The V gene is TRBV19, the J gene TRBJ2-6; D is unclear. This clonotype was sampled from an adult in good health. Specimen: peripheral blood, collected on day 0 of AZD1222 vaccination. CDR3 sequence: CASSIEGSGANVLTF. The DNA for the CDR3 is TGTGCCAGTAGTATAGAGGGGTCTGGGGCCAACGTCCTGACTTTC.